The present TCR beta chain was sequenced within a study of T cell responses to AZD1222 COVID-19 vaccine. Study-level findings and limits: Seropositivity was recorded at baseline in only 5 or 6 AZD1222 recipients.

In germline, CDR1 is SGHRS, CDR2 YFSETQ. Trimming stripped 5 bases from V and 4 bases from J, with 14 bases between. This CDR3 comprises 14 residues. Some clones are missing from TCRdb's copy, which holds only in-frame ones; the method was immunoSEQ multiplex PCR. This sample has roughly 80,000 clones, with approximately 88% found just once. A single count supports this clone. As yet, its antigen is unknown. Sequencing was performed on peripheral blood, taken 28 days after the second AZD1222 dose. The chain links TRBV5-1 to TRBJ2-3; D remains unclear. This sequence originates from an adult who received the AZD1222 COVID-19 vaccine. CDR3 coding DNA: TGCGCCAGCAGTACCCTAGGTATCGCAGATACGCAGTATTTT. It is translated as CASSTLGIADTQYF.